Presented here are 20 T cell receptor beta chains from one specimen sequenced in a study of T-cell reconstitution after alpha-beta-depleted transplantation in children. During its preparation, the TCRbeta library received unique molecular identifiers. MiXCR was run by TCRdb on the PCR reads, yielding one entry per CDR3 protein. Of 180,000 or so distinct CDR3 sequences listed, around 5.9% are singletons. Source: PBMCs, taken before TCRalphabeta/CD19-depleted stem cell transplant. These receptors came from a girl under three years old with combined immunodeficiency, due to receive a stem cell transplant.

The sample holds a few counts of this clonotype. This chain links TRBV4-3 with TRBJ2-1; 8 bases line up with TRBD2. The germline V gene has CDR1 LGHNA and CDR2 YSLEER. The CDR3 is made up of 16 amino acids. After removal of 3 bases from V and 8 bases from J, the junction contained 12 bases not matched to a gene. CDR3 bases: TGCGCCAGCAGCCATACTAGCCGCGGGAGGCCCTATGAGCAGTTCTTC. Encoded protein: CASSHTSRGRPYEQFF.

This clonotype was counted once. This chain joins TRBV30 and TRBJ2-7; TRBD2 agrees at 7 bases. The CDR3 spans 14 residues. CDR1 is GTSNPN and CDR2 is SVGIG in the germline V gene (reference sequence). V dropped 2 bases and J dropped 3; count of bases not matched to a gene: 7. The CDR3 loop is CAWSYRGEGYEQYF. The CDR3 DNA sequence: TGTGCCTGGAGTTACCGAGGGGAGGGCTACGAGCAGTACTTC. The full variable domain, completed using reference TRBV30 and TRBJ2-7, is SQTIHQWPATLVQPVGSPLSLECTVEGTSNPNLYWYRQAAGRGLQLLFYSVGIGQISSEVPQNLSASRPQDRQFILSSKKLLLSDSGFYLCAWSYRGEGYEQYFGPGTRLTVT.

This clonotype occurred many times. The V call is TRBV5-5, the J call TRBJ1-5; TRBD1 might be the D (6 bases). The germline V gene encodes CDR1 SGHKS and CDR2 YYEKEE (reference sequence). V lost 2 bases and J 6 bases, leaving 12 bases between the germline ends. The CDR3 runs to 14 residues. The CDR3 reads CASSFRDRSQPQHF. DNA for the CDR3: TGTGCCAGCAGCTTTCGCGACAGGTCTCAGCCCCAGCATTTT.

The chain carries TRBV3-1 and TRBJ2-7; no clear D gene. The V end was cut by 1 base, the J end by 3 bases, with 13 bases between. The V gene's germline CDR1 is LGHDT and CDR2 YNNKEL (reference sequence). This CDR3 is built from 15 residues. The CDR3 coding sequence is TGTGCCAGCAGCCAAGGAACCTCCGCCTACTACGAGCAGTACTTC. Its translation: CASSQGTSAYYEQYF.

The chain has TRBV11-2 and TRBJ2-1; D remains unclear. CDR3 length equals 13 residues. Trimming shortened V by 5 bases and J by 5 bases, and 10 bases separated the two germline ends. The germline gives CDR1 SGHAT, CDR2 FQNNGV. Written as DNA, the CDR3 is TGTGCCAGCAGCCCCATTCATCACAATGAGCAGTTCTTC. Translating gives CASSPIHHNEQFF. Combining the CDR3 with reference TRBV11-2 and TRBJ2-1 gives the whole variable domain EAGVAQSPRYKIIEKRQSVAFWCNPISGHATLYWYQQILGQGPKLLIQFQNNGVVDDSQLPKDRFSAERLKGVDSTLKIQPAKLEDSAVYLCASSPIHHNEQFFGPGTRLTVL.

This clonotype was found many times. The chain couples TRBV12-3 or TRBV12-4 to TRBJ1-5, with D unresolved. Between the trimmed V and J ends, which lost 5 bases and 0 bases, there was a span of 8 bases. The CDR3 has 14 residues. DNA for the CDR3: TGTGCCAGCAGTCCAGAACATAGCAATCAGCCCCAGCATTTT. Translating gives CASSPEHSNQPQHF.

This clonotype was seen repeatedly, ten times or more. The chain is built from TRBV4-3 and TRBJ2-1, with D perhaps given as TRBD1 or TRBD2 (5 bases each). CDR1 is LGHNA and CDR2 is YSLEER in the germline V gene. The ends were cut back, 0 bases at V and 9 bases at J, with 9 bases in the middle. The CDR3 is 13 amino acids. The CDR3 DNA reads TGCGCCAGCAGCCAAGATTATGGGACTGAGCAGTTCTTC. This translates into CASSQDYGTEQFF.

This clonotype was observed at least ten times. CDR3 sequence reads: CATSDLSGIHEQFF. The CDR3 DNA sequence: TGTGCCACCAGTGACCTTAGCGGGATCCATGAGCAGTTCTTC. The chain uses TRBV24-1 and TRBJ2-1; 8 nucleotides line up with TRBD2. Germline CDR1 KGHDR, CDR2 SFDVKD. The CDR3 length is 14 residues. With 4 bases clipped from V and 8 bases from J, the junction kept 6 bases outside the gene matches.

This clonotype was detected ten times or more. The rearrangement links TRBV29-1 to TRBJ2-5; D may match TRBD1 or TRBD2 (5 bases each). The V end lost 2 bases, the J end lost 3 bases, and 10 bases lay between the germline ends. CDR3 length: 13 amino acids. Germline V gene sequence: CDR1 SQVTM, CDR2 ANQGSEA. The CDR3 sequence is CSVEPGGKETQYF. The CDR3 bases are TGCAGCGTTGAACCTGGGGGAAAAGAGACCCAGTACTTC.

This clonotype was seen repeatedly, ten times or more. This chain links TRBV10-3 with TRBJ2-3, with D maybe TRBD1 (6 bases). V lost 10 bases, J lost 0 bases, and 11 bases lay in between. Germline V gene lookup returns CDR1 ENHRY and CDR2 SYGVKD. The CDR3 has 13 residues. The CDR3: CATQGYSTDTQYF. DNA for the CDR3: TGTGCCACCCAGGGGTATAGCACAGATACGCAGTATTTT.

This clonotype was seen more than once but under ten times. The rearrangement links TRBV28 to TRBJ1-5; D is ambiguous. Looked up from germline, CDR1 is MDHEN and CDR2 is SYDVKM. The CDR3 spans 14 residues. Trimming removed 1 base from V and 4 bases from J, with 8 bases in between. CDR3 protein: CASSLFRSNQPQHF. CDR3 bases: TGTGCCAGCAGTTTATTTAGGAGTAATCAGCCCCAGCATTTT.

This clonotype was detected many times. The chain links TRBV20-1 to TRBJ2-1; D is perhaps TRBD2 (6 bases). The CDR3 contains 13 residues. The ends were cut back, 5 bases at V and 8 bases at J, with 16 bases in the middle. Germline V gives CDR1 DFQATT, CDR2 SNEGSKA (reference sequence). In DNA form, the CDR3 reads TGCAGTGCTCCGGAGGGAGTCGCGGATGAGCAGTTCTTC. Translating it yields CSAPEGVADEQFF.

The rearrangement uses TRBV18 and TRBJ1-1, with 7 bases matching TRBD1. Germline V CDR1 and CDR2: KGHSH, LQKENI. The ends lost 3 bases at V and 1 base at J; junction bases unmatched: 5. The CDR3 length is 15 residues. CDR3 bases: TGTGCCAGCTCACCCAACAGGGGTGGGAACACTGAAGCTTTCTTT. Protein product: CASSPNRGGNTEAFF.

This clonotype was seen at least ten times. The chain uses TRBV20-1 and TRBJ2-3, with D maybe TRBD1 (6 bases). The germline CDR1 and CDR2 sequences are DFQATT and SNEGSKA (reference sequence). Deletions cut 0 bases from V and 1 base from J, with 8 bases between. The CDR3 has 14 residues. Here the CDR3 reads CSARDPGGTDTQYF. The DNA of the CDR3 is TGCAGTGCTAGAGATCCAGGGGGCACAGATACGCAGTATTTT.

This clonotype appeared a few times. Relative to the germline gene, one junction end is altered; a read error may explain this. The gene calls are TRBV20-1 and TRBJ2-7, with 14 positions matching TRBD2. Per germline, CDR1 DFQATT and CDR2 SNEGSKA (reference sequence). This CDR3 comprises 17 residues. For the CDR3, the DNA is TGCTGTGCTAGACTAGCGGGAGGGCAATTTTCCCCCTACGAGCAGTACTTC. Residues: CCARLAGGQFSPYEQYF.

This clonotype was detected many times. V and J are TRBV6-2 or TRBV6-3 and TRBJ2-3, with 8 bases that match TRBD1. The CDR3 contains 16 residues. With V trimmed by 8 bases and J by 1 base, 11 bases remained unmatched. Germline V lookup: CDR1 MNHEY, CDR2 SVGEGT. The CDR3 reads CASFGHPGQGTDTQYF. As DNA, the CDR3 is TGTGCCAGCTTCGGGCACCCGGGACAGGGCACAGATACGCAGTATTTT.

The genes are TRBV7-2 and TRBJ2-7, with TRBD2 identical over 8 bases. The germline CDR1 and CDR2 sequences are SGHTA and FQGNSA. V was pared by 5 bases and J by 4 bases, with 13 bases of the junction left unmatched. The CDR3 extends over 16 amino acids. The CDR3 sequence: CASSTTYGLAAYEQYF. Here the CDR3 DNA reads TGTGCCAGCAGCACCACATACGGACTAGCAGCTTACGAGCAGTACTTC.

This clonotype showed up many times. This chain uses TRBV7-8 with TRBJ1-4; D is unresolved. This CDR3 region has 13 residues. Germline CDR1 SGHVS, CDR2 FQNEAQ. Trimming stripped 2 bases from V and 0 bases from J, with 1 base between. The CDR3, as DNA: TGTGCCAGCAGCTTATCAACTAATGAAAAACTGTTTTTT. Its protein is CASSLSTNEKLFF.

Many counts were recorded for this clonotype. V is TRBV28 and J is TRBJ2-7; D remains ambiguous. CDR3 length equals 17 residues. In germline, CDR1 is MDHEN, CDR2 SYDVKM. V was clipped by 1 base and J by 3 bases, with 19 bases between them. The CDR3 reads CASSLSYPGNTGYEQYF. The DNA of the CDR3 is TGTGCCAGCAGTTTATCATACCCTGGCAATACGGGCTACGAGCAGTACTTC.

This clonotype appeared many times. V gene TRBV12-3 or TRBV12-4 combines with J gene TRBJ2-3, with D tentatively TRBD1 (6 bases). The V end lost 3 bases, the J end lost 1 base, and 11 bases lay between the germline ends. The CDR3 extends over 15 amino acids. The CDR3 loop is CASSLTGEGTDTQYF. The CDR3 DNA follows: TGTGCCAGCAGTTTGACAGGAGAGGGCACAGATACGCAGTATTTT.